This T cell receptor (beta chain) was identified in a study of cytomegalovirus exposure and HLA in healthy donors. The table came from immunoSEQ multiplex PCR; TCRdb's copy has only in-frame clones and leaves some out. The sample lists approximately 120,000 clones, about nine tenths occurring once. Germline V gene data show CDR1 as GTSNPN and CDR2 as SVGIG (reference sequence). This CDR3 is built from 19 residues. V lost 4 bases and J lost 7; bases outside the gene matches: 25. The source material was PBMCs. The receptor was derived from a woman aged 18-29 years in good health and CMV-seronegative. The J gene is TRBJ2-1, the V gene TRBV30; 7 bases map to TRBD2. The CDR3 loop is CAWTEGAGVVLGPVNEQFF. The CDR3 coding sequence is TGTGCCTGGACCGAAGGGGCGGGAGTAGTGCTAGGCCCGGTGAATGAGCAGTTCTTC. Full variable domain (outside the CDR3, taken from reference TRBV30 and TRBJ2-1): SQTIHQWPATLVQPVGSPLSLECTVEGTSNPNLYWYRQAAGRGLQLLFYSVGIGQISSEVPQNLSASRPQDRQFILSSKKLLLSDSGFYLCAWTEGAGVVLGPVNEQFFGPGTRLTVL.